Listed below are T cell receptor beta chains from one sample, sequenced in a study of regulatory T cells in long-lasting Graves disease. A single record per CDR3 protein comes from TCRdb applying MiXCR to the multiplex PCR reads. The table lists around 450,000 distinct CDR3 sequences, about 16% of them singletons. These data are also associated with another study on T cells in Graves' hyperthyroidism and ophthalmopathy.

This specimen consisted of peripheral blood mononuclear cells (PBMCs), obtained at new diagnosis, from a patient treated with antithyroid drugs. Receptors originate from a man in his forties with Graves disease. Both conserved end residues are part of each CDR3. The D gene is left open where the match is weak. Size values are once, few and many counts, or a class for expanded clones, and some rows have none.

d_gene,j_gene,abundance,v_gene,CDR3nt,CDR3aa
.,TRBJ2-4,few,TRBV14,TGTGCCAGCAGCCCTACAACCGGGGGAACTAGTGCCAAAAACATTCAGTACTTC,CASSPTTGGTSAKNIQYF
TRBD2,TRBJ2-7,many,TRBV20-1,TGCAGTGCTAGAGTTCTAGCGGGAAAAAGATACGAGCAGTACTTC,CSARVLAGKRYEQYF
TRBD2,TRBJ2-7,many,TRBV2,TGTGCCAGCAGTGTGTTAGCGGGACTTGGTGAGCAGTACTTC,CASSVLAGLGEQYF
.,TRBJ2-1,.,TRBV19,TGTGCCAGTACTTCAGGGCGGCATGAGCAGTTCTTC,CASTSGRHEQFF
.,TRBJ1-6,.,TRBV14,TGTGCCAGCAGCCAACTTCCCGCAGGGGCGCTGGGGAATTCACCCCTCCACTTT,CASSQLPAGALGNSPLHF
.,TRBJ2-3,many,TRBV12-3/TRBV12-4,TGTGCCAGCAGGGACAGCGGAATTAGCACAGATACGCAGTATTTT,CASRDSGISTDTQYF
.,TRBJ2-7,.,TRBV7-9,TGTGCCAGCAGCCCACGAGGGATGGAAGAGCAGTACTTC,CASSPRGMEEQYF
TRBD1,TRBJ2-4,many,TRBV28,TGTGCCAGCAGTGCCGGGACAGGGATACCCAAAAACATTCAGTACTTC,CASSAGTGIPKNIQYF
TRBD2,TRBJ2-7,many,TRBV7-2,TGTGCCAGCAGCTTAGTGCAAGGTAGCGGGAGTGGGTACGAGCAGTACTTC,CASSLVQGSGSGYEQYF
TRBD1,TRBJ2-7,many,TRBV7-9,TGTGCCAGCAGCTGGGACAGCTACGAGCAGTACTTC,CASSWDSYEQYF
TRBD1,TRBJ2-7,.,TRBV12-3/TRBV12-4,TGTGCCAGCAGTTCGGGACAGGGGGACCCCTACGAGCAGTACTTC,CASSSGQGDPYEQYF
.,TRBJ2-7,many,TRBV7-2,TGTGCCAGCAGCTTCCTCAGGGACTACGAGCAGTACTTC,CASSFLRDYEQYF
TRBD1,TRBJ1-1,many,TRBV20-1,TGCAGTGCTAGAAAAGGGACAGGAATGAACACTGAAGCTTTCTTT,CSARKGTGMNTEAFF
.,TRBJ2-3,many,TRBV12-3/TRBV12-4,TGTGCCAGCACGCGCGACAGTTTTACGCAGTATTTT,CASTRDSFTQYF
.,TRBJ1-3,.,TRBV12-3/TRBV12-4,TGTGCCAGCAGTGTCCTCTCTGGAAACACCATATATTTT,CASSVLSGNTIYF
.,TRBJ1-1,.,TRBV19,TGTGCCAGTGACGCAGGGGCTAGCGCTGAAGCTTTCTTT,CASDAGASAEAFF
TRBD2,TRBJ2-1,.,TRBV12-3/TRBV12-4,TGTGCCAGCAGGTCTGGACTAGCGGGAGGCGATGAGCAGTTCTTC,CASRSGLAGGDEQFF
.,TRBJ2-7,many,TRBV28,TGTGCCAGCAGTTTAGGGGGCCAGCACCACGAGCAGTACTTC,CASSLGGQHHEQYF
.,TRBJ2-3,many,TRBV11-2,TGTGCCAGCAGCTCCACCGGAGATACGCAGTATTTT,CASSSTGDTQYF
.,TRBJ2-1,many,TRBV3-1,TGTGCCAGCAGCCAAGAAGCTAGCTTCTCCAATGAGCAGTTCTTC,CASSQEASFSNEQFF
.,TRBJ2-7,many,TRBV11-2,TGTGCCAGCAGCTTAGTACAGGGCTACGAGCAGTACTTC,CASSLVQGYEQYF